Listed below are T cell receptor beta chains from one sample, sequenced in a study of shared clonotypes between healthy human individuals. Assay used: immunoSEQ multiplex PCR; TCRdb lists only in-frame clones, some missing. Of about 1 million clones in the sample, about 75% were seen once. Input material: memory CD4+ T cells sorted from blood. The receptors originated from a man aged 18 to 35 in good health. Both conserved end residues are part of each CDR3. The order of the fields is V gene, clone size, D gene, J gene, CDR3 protein, CDR3 DNA. A D gene is named only where the DNA matches it firmly. Some rows mark clone size as missing; the rest say once, few, many or name a class of expanded clone.

V gene: TRBV7-9; clone size: -; D gene: -; J gene: TRBJ2-3; CDR3 protein: CASSLGSGTLTDTQYF; CDR3 DNA: TGTGCCAGCAGCTTAGGATCAGGGACCCTCACAGATACGCAGTATTTT
V gene: TRBV18; clone size: -; D gene: -; J gene: TRBJ2-5; CDR3 protein: CASSSDRRAQETQYF; CDR3 DNA: TGTGCCAGCTCATCCGACCGGAGGGCACAAGAGACCCAGTACTTC
V gene: TRBV10-2; clone size: few; D gene: -; J gene: TRBJ1-2; CDR3 protein: CASSANSGVYYTF; CDR3 DNA: TGCGCCAGCAGTGCGAACAGCGGAGTGTACTACACCTTC
V gene: TRBV6-1; clone size: -; D gene: TRBD2; J gene: TRBJ2-7; CDR3 protein: CASSEGATGGRKYEQYF; CDR3 DNA: TGTGCCAGCAGTGAAGGCGCCACTGGCGGGAGAAAATACGAGCAGTACTTC
V gene: TRBV5-1; clone size: -; D gene: -; J gene: TRBJ1-1; CDR3 protein: CASSLAMRGPNTEAFF; CDR3 DNA: TGCGCCAGCAGCTTGGCCATGCGGGGGCCGAACACTGAAGCTTTCTTT
V gene: TRBV20-1; clone size: -; D gene: -; J gene: TRBJ1-1; CDR3 protein: CSAFPGPTAFF; CDR3 DNA: TGCAGTGCTTTCCCGGGCCCCACGGCTTTCTTT
V gene: TRBV6-5; clone size: -; D gene: -; J gene: TRBJ2-2; CDR3 protein: CASSYGAGGTGELFF; CDR3 DNA: TGTGCCAGCAGTTACGGTGCGGGCGGCACCGGGGAGCTGTTTTTT
V gene: TRBV2; clone size: -; D gene: TRBD2; J gene: TRBJ2-4; CDR3 protein: CASRGTSFMAKNIQYF; CDR3 DNA: TGTGCCAGCAGGGGGACTAGCTTTATGGCCAAAAACATTCAGTACTTC
V gene: TRBV30; clone size: few; D gene: -; J gene: TRBJ2-3; CDR3 protein: CAWSRGWEDTQYF; CDR3 DNA: TGTGCCTGGAGCCGGGGTTGGGAAGATACGCAGTATTTT
V gene: TRBV9; clone size: -; D gene: TRBD1; J gene: TRBJ2-3; CDR3 protein: CASSGGQSTDTQYF; CDR3 DNA: TGTGCCAGCAGCGGGGGACAGTCCACAGATACGCAGTATTTT
V gene: TRBV5-1; clone size: once; D gene: TRBD2; J gene: TRBJ2-1; CDR3 protein: CASSLIAGGTYNEQFF; CDR3 DNA: TGCGCCAGCAGCTTAATAGCGGGAGGGACGTACAATGAGCAGTTCTTC
V gene: TRBV9; clone size: -; D gene: -; J gene: TRBJ1-1; CDR3 protein: CASSVDQGRSTEAFF; CDR3 DNA: TGTGCCAGCAGCGTAGATCAGGGGAGGAGCACTGAAGCTTTCTTT
V gene: TRBV12-5; clone size: -; D gene: -; J gene: TRBJ2-7; CDR3 protein: CASGSGTAGGSEQYF; CDR3 DNA: TGTGCTAGTGGTTCCGGGACAGCAGGAGGGTCCGAGCAGTACTTC
V gene: TRBV5-4; clone size: -; D gene: -; J gene: TRBJ2-5; CDR3 protein: CASSLDGLQETQYF; CDR3 DNA: TGTGCCAGCAGCTTGGACGGTCTCCAAGAGACCCAGTACTTC
V gene: TRBV7-6; clone size: -; D gene: TRBD1; J gene: TRBJ2-7; CDR3 protein: CASSPQAGGYEQYF; CDR3 DNA: TGTGCCAGCAGCCCCCAGGCAGGGGGATACGAGCAGTACTTC